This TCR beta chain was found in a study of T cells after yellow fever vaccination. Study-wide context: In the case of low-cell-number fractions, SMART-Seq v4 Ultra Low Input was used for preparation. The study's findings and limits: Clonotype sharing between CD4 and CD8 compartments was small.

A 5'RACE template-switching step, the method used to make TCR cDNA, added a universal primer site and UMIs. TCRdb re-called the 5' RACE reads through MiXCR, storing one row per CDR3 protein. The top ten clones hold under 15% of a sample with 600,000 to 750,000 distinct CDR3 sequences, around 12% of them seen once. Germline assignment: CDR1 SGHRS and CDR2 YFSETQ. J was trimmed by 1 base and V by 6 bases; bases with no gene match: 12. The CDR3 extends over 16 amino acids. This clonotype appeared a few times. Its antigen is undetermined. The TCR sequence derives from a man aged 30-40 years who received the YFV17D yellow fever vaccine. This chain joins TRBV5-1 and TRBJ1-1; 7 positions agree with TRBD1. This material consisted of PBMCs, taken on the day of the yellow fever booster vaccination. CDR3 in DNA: TGCGCCAGCATCTCACAACCCGGGACAGCGAACACTGAAGCTTTCTTT. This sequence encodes CASISQPGTANTEAFF.